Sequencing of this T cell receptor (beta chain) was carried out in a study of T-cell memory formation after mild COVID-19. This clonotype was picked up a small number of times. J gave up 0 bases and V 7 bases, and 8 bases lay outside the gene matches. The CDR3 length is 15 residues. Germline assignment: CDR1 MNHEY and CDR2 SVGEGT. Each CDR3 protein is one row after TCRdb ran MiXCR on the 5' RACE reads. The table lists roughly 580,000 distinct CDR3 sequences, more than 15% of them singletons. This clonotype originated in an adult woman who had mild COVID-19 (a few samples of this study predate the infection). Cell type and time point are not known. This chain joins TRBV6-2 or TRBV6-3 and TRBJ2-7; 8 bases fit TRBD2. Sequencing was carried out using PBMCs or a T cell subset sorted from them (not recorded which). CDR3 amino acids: CASNPSAGGSYEQYF. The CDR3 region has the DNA TGTGCCAGCAATCCCTCCGCGGGGGGCTCCTACGAGCAGTACTTC.